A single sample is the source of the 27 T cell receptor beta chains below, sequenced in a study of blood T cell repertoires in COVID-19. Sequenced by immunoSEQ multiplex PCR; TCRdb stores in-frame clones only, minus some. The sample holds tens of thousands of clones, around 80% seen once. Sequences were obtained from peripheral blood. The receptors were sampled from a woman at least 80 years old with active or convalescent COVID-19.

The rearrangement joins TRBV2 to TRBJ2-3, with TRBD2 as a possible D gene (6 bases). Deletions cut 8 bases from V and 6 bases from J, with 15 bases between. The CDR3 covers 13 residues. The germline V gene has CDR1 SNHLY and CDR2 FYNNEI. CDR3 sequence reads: CASCWDSSDTQYF. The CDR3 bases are TGTGCCAGCTGTTGGGACTCGTCGGATACGCAGTATTTT.

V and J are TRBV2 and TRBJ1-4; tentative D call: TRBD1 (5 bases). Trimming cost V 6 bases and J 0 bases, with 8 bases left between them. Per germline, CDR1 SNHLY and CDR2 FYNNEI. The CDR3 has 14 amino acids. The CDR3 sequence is CASRDRATNEKLFF. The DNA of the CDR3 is TGTGCCAGCAGAGACAGAGCAACTAATGAAAAACTGTTTTTT.

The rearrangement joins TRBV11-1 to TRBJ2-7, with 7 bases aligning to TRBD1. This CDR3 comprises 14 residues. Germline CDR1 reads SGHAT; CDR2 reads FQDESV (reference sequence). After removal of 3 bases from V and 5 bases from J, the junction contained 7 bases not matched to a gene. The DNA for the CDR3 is TGTGCCAGCAGCTTTGCTGCGACAGGGAACGAGCAGTACTTC. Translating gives CASSFAATGNEQYF.

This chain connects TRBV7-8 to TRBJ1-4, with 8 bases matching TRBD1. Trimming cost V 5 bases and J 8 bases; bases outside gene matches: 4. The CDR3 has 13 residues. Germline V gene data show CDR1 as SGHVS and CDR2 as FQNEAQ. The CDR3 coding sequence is TGTGCCAGCAGCCGACAGGGGAACGAAAAACTGTTTTTT. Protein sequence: CASSRQGNEKLFF. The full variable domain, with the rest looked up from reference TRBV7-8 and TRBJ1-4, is GAGVSQSPRYKVAKRGQDVALRCDPISGHVSLFWYQQALGQGPEFLTYFQNEAQLDKSGLPSDRFFAERPEGSVSTLKIQRTQQEDSAVYLCASSRQGNEKLFFGSGTQLSVL.

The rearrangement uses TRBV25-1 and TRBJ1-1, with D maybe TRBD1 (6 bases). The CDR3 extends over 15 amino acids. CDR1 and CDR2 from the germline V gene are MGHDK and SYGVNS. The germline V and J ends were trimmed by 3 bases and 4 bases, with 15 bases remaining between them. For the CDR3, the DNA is TGTGCCAGCAGTGAGGTAACAGGGAGTGGCACTGAAGCTTTCTTT. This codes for CASSEVTGSGTEAFF.

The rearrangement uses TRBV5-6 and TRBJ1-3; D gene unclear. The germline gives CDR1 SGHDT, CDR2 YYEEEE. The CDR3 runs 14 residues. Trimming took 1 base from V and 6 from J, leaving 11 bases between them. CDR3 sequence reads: CASSLTVRENTIYF. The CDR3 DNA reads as TGTGCCAGCAGCTTGACGGTCCGAGAAAACACCATATATTTT.

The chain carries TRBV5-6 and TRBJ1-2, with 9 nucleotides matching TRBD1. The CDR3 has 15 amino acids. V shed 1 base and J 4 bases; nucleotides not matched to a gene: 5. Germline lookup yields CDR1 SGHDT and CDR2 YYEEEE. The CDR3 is CASSLRGTGFYGYTF. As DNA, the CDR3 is TGTGCCAGCAGCTTGCGAGGGACAGGGTTCTATGGCTACACCTTC. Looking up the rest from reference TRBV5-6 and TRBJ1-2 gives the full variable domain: DAGVTQSPTHLIKTRGQQVTLRCSPKSGHDTVSWYQQALGQGPQFIFQYYEEEERQRGNFPDRFSGHQFPNYSSELNVNALLLGDSALYLCASSLRGTGFYGYTFGSGTRLTVV.

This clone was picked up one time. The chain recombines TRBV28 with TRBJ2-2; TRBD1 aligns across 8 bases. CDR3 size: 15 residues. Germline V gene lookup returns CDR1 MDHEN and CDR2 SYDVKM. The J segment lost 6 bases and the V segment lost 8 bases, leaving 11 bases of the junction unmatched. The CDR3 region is CASSPNRGAAGELFF. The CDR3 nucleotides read TGTGCCAGCTCCCCCAACAGGGGGGCGGCCGGGGAGCTGTTTTTT.

This CDR3 is CASSPQGQDGGYTF. The CDR3 bases are TGTGCCAGCAGCCCACAGGGACAGGACGGCGGCTACACCTTC. The chain recombines TRBV3-1 (or the pseudogene TRBV3-2) with TRBJ1-2, with 8 bases matching TRBD1. The CDR3 has 14 residues. V was clipped by 4 bases and J by 8 bases; unmatched bases: 9. Per germline, CDR1 LGHDT and CDR2 YNNKEL (reference sequence).

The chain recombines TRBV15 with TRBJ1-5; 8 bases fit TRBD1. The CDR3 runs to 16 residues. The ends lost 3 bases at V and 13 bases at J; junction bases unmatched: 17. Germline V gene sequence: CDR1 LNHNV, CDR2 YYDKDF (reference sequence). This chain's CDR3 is CATSRRHAGTGASQHF. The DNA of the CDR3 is TGTGCCACCAGCAGGAGGCATGCCGGGACAGGCGCTTCACAGCATTTT.

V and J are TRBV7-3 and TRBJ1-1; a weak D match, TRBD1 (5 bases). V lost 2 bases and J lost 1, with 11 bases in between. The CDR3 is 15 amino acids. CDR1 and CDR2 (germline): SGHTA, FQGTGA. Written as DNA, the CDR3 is TGTGCCAGCAGCTTACAGGCAGGGCCGAACACTGAAGCTTTCTTT. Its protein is CASSLQAGPNTEAFF. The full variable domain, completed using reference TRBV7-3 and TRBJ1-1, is GAGVSQTPSNKVTEKGKYVELRCDPISGHTALYWYRQSLGQGPEFLIYFQGTGAADDSGLPNDRFFAVRPEGSVSTLKIQRTERGDSAVYLCASSLQAGPNTEAFFGQGTRLTVV.

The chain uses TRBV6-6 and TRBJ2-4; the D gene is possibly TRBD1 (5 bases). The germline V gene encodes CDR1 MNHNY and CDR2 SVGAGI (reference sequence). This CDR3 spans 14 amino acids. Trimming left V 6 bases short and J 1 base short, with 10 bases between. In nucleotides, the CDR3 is TGTGCCAGCAGCTCAGGGCTTGCCAAAAACATTCAGTACTTC. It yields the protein CASSSGLAKNIQYF.

This CDR3 is CASSPAGEEQFF. CDR3 sequence (DNA): TGTGCCAGCAGCCCGGCGGGAGAGGAGCAGTTCTTC. The chain carries TRBV5-6 and TRBJ2-1, with TRBD2 identical over 7 bases. CDR1 is SGHDT and CDR2 is YYEEEE in the germline V gene. The V and J ends lost 4 bases and 10 bases, in that order; junction bases with no gene match: 5. CDR3 length: 12 amino acids.

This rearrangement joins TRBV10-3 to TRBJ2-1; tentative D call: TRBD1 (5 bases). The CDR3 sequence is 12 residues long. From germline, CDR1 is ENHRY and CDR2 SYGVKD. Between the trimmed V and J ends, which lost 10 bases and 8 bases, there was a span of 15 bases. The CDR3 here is CATKLLGHEQFF. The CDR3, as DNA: TGTGCCACCAAACTCCTGGGGCATGAGCAGTTCTTC.

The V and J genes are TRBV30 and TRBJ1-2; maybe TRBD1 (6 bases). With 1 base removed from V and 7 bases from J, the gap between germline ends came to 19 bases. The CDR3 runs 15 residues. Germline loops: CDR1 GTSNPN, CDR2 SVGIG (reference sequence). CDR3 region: CAWSATLTSGVGYTF. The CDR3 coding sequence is TGTGCCTGGAGTGCTACCCTAACTTCAGGGGTTGGCTACACCTTC.

CDR3 sequence reads: CASSSSQGARGTQYF. The CDR3 nucleotides read TGCGCCAGCAGCTCCTCACAGGGGGCGAGGGGGACCCAGTACTTC. This chain uses TRBV5-1 with TRBJ2-5, with 9 bases matching TRBD1. CDR1 SGHRS and CDR2 YFSETQ come from the germline V gene. This CDR3 has 15 residues. Unmatched junction bases numbered 10, after V lost 3 bases and J lost 7 bases.

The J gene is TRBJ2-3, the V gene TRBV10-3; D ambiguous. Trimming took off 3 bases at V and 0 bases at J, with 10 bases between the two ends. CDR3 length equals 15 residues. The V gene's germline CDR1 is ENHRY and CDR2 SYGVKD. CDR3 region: CAISDTAPSTDTQYF. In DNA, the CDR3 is TGTGCCATCAGTGATACAGCACCTAGCACAGATACGCAGTATTTT.

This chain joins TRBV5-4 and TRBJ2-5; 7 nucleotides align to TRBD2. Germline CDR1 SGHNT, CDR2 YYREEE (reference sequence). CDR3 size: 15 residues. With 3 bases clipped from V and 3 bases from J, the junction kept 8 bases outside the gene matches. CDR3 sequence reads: CASSSRAGSKETQYF. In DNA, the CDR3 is TGTGCCAGCAGCTCCAGAGCGGGATCAAAAGAGACCCAGTACTTC. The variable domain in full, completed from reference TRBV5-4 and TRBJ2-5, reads ETGVTQSPTHLIKTRGQQVTLRCSSQSGHNTVSWYQQALGQGPQFIFQYYREEENGRGNFPPRFSGLQFPNYSSELNVNALELDDSALYLCASSSRAGSKETQYFGPGTRLLVL.

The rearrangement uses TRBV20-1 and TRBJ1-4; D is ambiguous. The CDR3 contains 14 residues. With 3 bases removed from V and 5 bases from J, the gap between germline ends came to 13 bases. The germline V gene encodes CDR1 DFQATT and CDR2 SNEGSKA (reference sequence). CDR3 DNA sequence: TGCAGTGCTAGTGCGTTTGAGTGGAATGAAAAACTGTTTTTT. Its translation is CSASAFEWNEKLFF.

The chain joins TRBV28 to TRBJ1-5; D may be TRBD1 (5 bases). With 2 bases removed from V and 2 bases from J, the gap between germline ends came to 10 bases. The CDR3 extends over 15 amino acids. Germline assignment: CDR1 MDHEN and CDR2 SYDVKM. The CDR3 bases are TGTGCCAGCAGTTTAGTTGGAGGGGGCAATCAGCCCCAGCATTTT. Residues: CASSLVGGGNQPQHF.

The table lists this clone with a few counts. The CDR3 protein is CASSVQYEQYF. The CDR3 bases are TGTGCCAGCAGTGTCCAGTACGAGCAGTACTTC. V usage is TRBV2 and J usage is TRBJ2-7; D is unclear. CDR1 SNHLY and CDR2 FYNNEI come from the germline V gene. The CDR3 contains 11 residues. Trimming pared 4 bases from V and 4 bases from J, leaving 5 bases between.

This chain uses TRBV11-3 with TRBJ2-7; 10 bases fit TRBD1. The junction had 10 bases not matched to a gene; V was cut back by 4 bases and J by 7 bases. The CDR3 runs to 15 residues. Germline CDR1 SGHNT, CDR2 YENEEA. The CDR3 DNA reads TGTGCCAGCAGCTCACGGGACAGGGGATTAAGGGAGCAGTACTTC. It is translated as CASSSRDRGLREQYF.

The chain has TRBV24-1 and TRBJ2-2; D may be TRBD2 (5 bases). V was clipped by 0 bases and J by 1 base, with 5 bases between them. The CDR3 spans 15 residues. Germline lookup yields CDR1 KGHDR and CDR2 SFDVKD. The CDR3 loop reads CATSDLRGNTGELFF. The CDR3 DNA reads TGTGCCACCAGTGATTTGCGGGGGAACACCGGGGAGCTGTTTTTT.

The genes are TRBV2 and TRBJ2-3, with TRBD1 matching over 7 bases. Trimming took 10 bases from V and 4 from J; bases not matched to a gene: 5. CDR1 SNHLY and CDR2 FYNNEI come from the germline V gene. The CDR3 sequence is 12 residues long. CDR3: CAIRGLADTQYF. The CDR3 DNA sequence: TGTGCCATAAGGGGGCTTGCAGATACGCAGTATTTT. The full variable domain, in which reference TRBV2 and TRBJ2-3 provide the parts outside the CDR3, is EPEVTQTPSHQVTQMGQEVILRCVPISNHLYFYWYRQILGQKVEFLVSFYNNEISEKSEIFDDQFSVERPDGSNFTLKIRSTKLEDSAMYFCAIRGLADTQYFGPGTRLTVL.

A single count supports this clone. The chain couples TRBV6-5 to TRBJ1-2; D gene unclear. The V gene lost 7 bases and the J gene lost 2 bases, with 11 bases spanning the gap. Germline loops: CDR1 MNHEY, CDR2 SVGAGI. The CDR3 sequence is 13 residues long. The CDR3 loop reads CASTPSGNYGYTF. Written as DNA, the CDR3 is TGTGCCAGCACCCCCTCCGGGAACTATGGCTACACCTTC.

The CDR3 sequence: CASSVFPQGRMNTEAFF. As DNA, the CDR3 is TGTGCCAGCAGCGTCTTCCCCCAGGGCAGAATGAACACTGAAGCTTTCTTT. This chain joins TRBV9 and TRBJ1-1, with a possible D match to TRBD1 (5 bases). The V end lost 2 bases, the J end lost 0 bases, and 17 bases lay between the germline ends. CDR3 length: 17 residues. CDR1 is SGDLS, CDR2 YYNGEE, per germline.

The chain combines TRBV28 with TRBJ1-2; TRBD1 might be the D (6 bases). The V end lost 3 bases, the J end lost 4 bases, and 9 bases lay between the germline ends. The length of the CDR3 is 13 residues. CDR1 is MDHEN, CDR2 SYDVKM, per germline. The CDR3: CASSLRGLYGYTF. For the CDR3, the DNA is TGTGCCAGCAGTTTGCGGGGGCTCTATGGCTACACCTTC.